This T cell receptor (beta chain) was documented in a study of human CD8 memory T cell subsets. The CDR3 runs to 14 residues. Negative magnetic separation was used for the enrichment of total CD8+ T cells. TCR beta libraries were made by UMI-labeled 5' RACE. TCRdb re-called the 5' RACE reads and gives one entry per CDR3 protein, without DNA. This sample's table has fewer than 20,000 distinct CDR3 sequences. V usage is TRBV12-3 or TRBV12-4 and J usage is TRBJ2-7; TCRdb calls TRBD2, which cannot be checked without DNA. The TCR comes from a human donor in good health. The specimen was CD8+ T cells from PBMCs. CDR3 residues: CASSRLAGSYEQYF.